Reported below is one T cell receptor (beta chain). This sample was included in a study of blood T cell repertoires in COVID-19. Study-level background: Material from acute and convalescent COVID-19 was sourced from the United States, Italy and Spain. Nucleic acid was either cDNA or gDNA, and it came from T cells, B-cell-depleted T cells, or PBMCs.

In the original processing: Estimation of nucleated cell counts was performed using reference gene primer amplification. The data were produced by immunoSEQ multiplex PCR, yet TCRdb's version contains in-frame clones alone and is incomplete. V and J calls and clone size follow that table, whereas D and trimming were derived from the DNA. The sample has about 170,000 clones, approximately 91% seen once; the top ten hold 4.5% to 5%. Seattle patients were enrolled while actively infected and followed longitudinally. The germline V gene has CDR1 MDHEN and CDR2 SYDVKM. Deletions cut 6 bases from V and 2 bases from J, with 15 bases between. The CDR3 has 15 amino acids.

Sequenced sample: peripheral blood. This sequence was found in a man aged 18 to 29 with COVID-19, enrolled during active disease. V usage is TRBV28 and J usage is TRBJ2-3; D possibly corresponds to TRBD2 (6 bases). CDR3 nucleotides: TGTGCCAGCAGCCGGGCGGGACTCTTCACAGATACGCAGTATTTT. It is translated as CASSRAGLFTDTQYF.